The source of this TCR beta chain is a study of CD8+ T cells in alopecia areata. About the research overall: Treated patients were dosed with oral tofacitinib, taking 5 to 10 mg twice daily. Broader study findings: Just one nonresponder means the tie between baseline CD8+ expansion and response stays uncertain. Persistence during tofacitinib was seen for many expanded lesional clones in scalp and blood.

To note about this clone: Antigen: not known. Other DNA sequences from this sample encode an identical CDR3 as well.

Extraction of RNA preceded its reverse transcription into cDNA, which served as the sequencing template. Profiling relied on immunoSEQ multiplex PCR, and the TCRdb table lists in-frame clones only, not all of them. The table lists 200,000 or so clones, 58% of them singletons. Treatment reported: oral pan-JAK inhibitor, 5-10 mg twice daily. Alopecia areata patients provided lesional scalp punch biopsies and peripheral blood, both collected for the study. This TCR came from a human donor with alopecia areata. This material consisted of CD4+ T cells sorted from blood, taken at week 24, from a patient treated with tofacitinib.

CDR3 residues: CSVVRSNTEAFF. CDR3 nucleotide sequence: TGCAGCGTTGTGCGATCCAACACTGAAGCTTTCTTT. V usage is TRBV29-1 and J usage is TRBJ1-1; D is ambiguous. The CDR3 runs to 12 residues. Germline V gene data show CDR1 as SQVTM and CDR2 as ANQGSEA. V lost 4 bases, J lost 2 bases, and 8 bases lay in between.